Each of the 14 T cell receptor beta chains below was sequenced from the same sample in a study of cytomegalovirus exposure and HLA in healthy donors. PCR employed 60 Vbeta and 13 Jbeta primers. Clones were sequenced by immunoSEQ multiplex PCR, and TCRdb holds only the in-frame ones, with some missing. This sample has around 63,000 clones, with more than 65% found just once. The sequenced sample was PBMCs. The receptors shown here come from a woman aged 25-40 years in good health and CMV-seronegative.

This chain connects TRBV5-1 to TRBJ1-5; TRBD1 might be the D (5 bases). This CDR3 is 15 amino acids long. The V end was cut by 0 bases, the J end by 0 bases, with 7 bases between. Per the germline V gene, CDR1 is SGHRS and CDR2 is YFSETQ. The CDR3 DNA reads as TGCGCCAGCAGCTTGGAGCAGGGTAGCAATCAGCCCCAGCATTTT. It yields the protein CASSLEQGSNQPQHF. The complete variable domain, with remaining parts taken from reference TRBV5-1 and TRBJ1-5, reads KAGVTQTPRYLIKTRGQQVTLSCSPISGHRSVSWYQQTPGQGLQFLFEYFSETQRNKGNFPGRFSGRQFSNSRSEMNVSTLELGDSALYLCASSLEQGSNQPQHFGDGTRLSIL.

This chain connects TRBV4-2 to TRBJ2-1; 9 bases are shared with TRBD2. Germline CDR1 LGHNA, CDR2 YNFKEQ. The CDR3 sequence is 16 residues long. Trimming at V came to 2 bases and at J to 5 bases, leaving 7 bases not matched to a gene. CDR3 coding DNA: TGTGCCAGCAGCCAAAAAAAACTAGCGGGCAACAATGAGCAGTTCTTC. Protein: CASSQKKLAGNNEQFF.

This chain connects TRBV27 to TRBJ2-7; the match to TRBD2 covers 7 bases. The germline V gene encodes CDR1 MNHEY and CDR2 SMNVEV (reference sequence). The junction had 4 bases not matched to a gene; V was cut back by 4 bases and J by 1 base. The CDR3 runs 14 residues. CDR3 nucleotides: TGTGCCAGCAGTTGGGCTAGCGGTTCCTACGAGCAGTACTTC. Its protein is CASSWASGSYEQYF.

Comment on this clone: A junction end diverges from the germline sequence, so it may reflect a read error. The chain uses TRBV29-1 and TRBJ1-1; 10 positions match TRBD1. The CDR3 covers 13 residues. Germline V CDR1 and CDR2: SQVTM, ANQGSEA. CDR3 protein: CSVKDRGNTEASF. The CDR3 bases are TGCAGCGTTAAGGACAGGGGGAACACTGAAGCTTCCTTT.

This chain connects TRBV7-9 to TRBJ1-1; the D is unclear. Between the trimmed V and J ends, which lost 0 bases and 6 bases, there was a span of 11 bases. CDR1 and CDR2 from the germline V gene are SEHNR and FQNEAQ (reference sequence). The CDR3 is made up of 14 amino acids. CDR3 amino acids: CASSLAGWVAEAFF. DNA of the CDR3: TGTGCCAGCAGCTTAGCGGGCTGGGTAGCTGAAGCTTTCTTT.

This sequence joins TRBV6-7 and TRBJ2-1; 12 bases fit TRBD2. TRBV6-7 is an open reading frame, and its role is uncertain. V lost 5 bases to trimming and J lost 0 bases; unmatched junction nucleotides: 17. The CDR3 has 21 amino acids. For the CDR3, the DNA is TGTGCCAGCAGTCATCTCTTCTCGGGACTAGCGGGCTCGAGCTCCTACAATGAGCAGTTCTTC. Protein product: CASSHLFSGLAGSSSYNEQFF.

The chain links TRBV6-5 to TRBJ1-3; D is uncertain. Trimming shortened V by 6 bases and J by 4 bases, and 13 bases separated the two germline ends. The germline gives CDR1 MNHEY, CDR2 SVGAGI. This CDR3 has 14 amino acids. Here the CDR3 reads CASRPWEEGNTIYF. CDR3 bases: TGTGCCAGCAGGCCTTGGGAGGAGGGAAACACCATATATTTT.

This chain uses TRBV2 with TRBJ1-1, with TRBD1 as a possible D gene (5 bases). This CDR3 comprises 13 residues. Trimming left V 6 bases short and J 1 base short, with 9 bases between. Germline V gene sequence: CDR1 SNHLY, CDR2 FYNNEI. The CDR3 DNA is TGTGCCAGCAGGGGACTTACGAACACTGAAGCTTTCTTT. It yields the protein CASRGLTNTEAFF.

The chain recombines TRBV19 with TRBJ1-4; no clear D gene. V lost 5 bases and J lost 4, with 8 bases in between. CDR1 and CDR2 (germline): LNHDA, SQIVND (reference sequence). The CDR3 runs to 13 residues. The CDR3 DNA follows: TGTGCCAGTAGTCTGGGAGGTAATGAAAAACTGTTTTTT. This encodes CASSLGGNEKLFF. The full variable domain, rest sourced from reference TRBV19 and TRBJ1-4, is DGGITQSPKYLFRKEGQNVTLSCEQNLNHDAMYWYRQDPGQGLRLIYYSQIVNDFQKGDIAEGYSVSREKKESFPLTVTSAQKNPTAFYLCASSLGGNEKLFFGSGTQLSVL.

The rearrangement uses TRBV6-1 and TRBJ1-3; tentative D call: TRBD1 (5 bases). V lost 8 bases to trimming and J lost 3 bases, with 14 bases between them. The germline gives CDR1 MNHNS, CDR2 SASEGT. CDR3 size: 14 residues. The CDR3 DNA sequence: TGTGCCAGCGCATCCTGGGGGGTTGGAAACACCATATATTTT. This codes for CASASWGVGNTIYF.

J is TRBJ1-4 and V is TRBV9, with D tentatively TRBD1 (5 bases). The germline V gene encodes CDR1 SGDLS and CDR2 YYNGEE. This CDR3 region has 14 residues. Trimming took 0 bases from V and 4 from J, leaving 7 bases between them. DNA for the CDR3: TGTGCCAGCAGCGTAGGACAGATTAATGAAAAACTGTTTTTT. This translates into CASSVGQINEKLFF.

The chain joins TRBV29-1 to TRBJ1-5; 11 bases are shared with TRBD1. CDR3 size: 14 residues. Germline CDR1 and CDR2: SQVTM and ANQGSEA. V lost 1 base and J lost 9; bases outside the gene matches: 5. The CDR3, as DNA: TGCAGCGTTGAAGGGACAGGGGGCTTTCCGCCCCAGCATTTT. Its translation: CSVEGTGGFPPQHF.

The V and J genes are TRBV10-3 and TRBJ1-4; 10 nucleotides match TRBD1. The germline gives CDR1 ENHRY, CDR2 SYGVKD. This CDR3 comprises 16 residues. V lost 6 bases, J lost 2 bases, and 6 bases stayed unmatched. DNA of the CDR3: TGTGCCATCAGCCGGGACAGGGGTGCGACTAATGAAAAACTGTTTTTT. It encodes CAISRDRGATNEKLFF.

This clone was recorded once. The chain employs TRBV12-5 and TRBJ1-5; 7 nucleotides agree with TRBD1. Germline CDR1 reads LGHNT; CDR2 reads FRNRAP. V dropped 0 bases and J dropped 0; count of bases not matched to a gene: 8. The CDR3 spans 18 residues. CDR3 protein: CASGLVLPGTDSNQPQHF. In DNA, the CDR3 is TGTGCTAGTGGTTTGGTACTGCCCGGGACAGATAGCAATCAGCCCCAGCATTTT.